The clone carrying this T cell receptor (beta chain) was counted between two and nine times. Trimming cost V 3 bases and J 0 bases, with 9 bases left between them. The length of the CDR3 is 14 residues. The germline V gene encodes CDR1 MNHNS and CDR2 SASEGT. Patients had received no treatment of any kind before thyroid surgery. This record comes from a study of metastatic and nonmetastatic thyroid tumors. TCRdb reprocessed the PCR reads via MiXCR. In the table there are about 32,000 clones, 20% of which are singletons. Sequencing was performed on blood. The receptor was derived from a female donor with papillary thyroid cancer or a benign thyroid nodule (not recorded which). Some clones in this sample may be carry-over from other donors' samples. The chain links TRBV6-1 to TRBJ2-7; D ambiguous. The CDR3 loop reads CASSEGQSSYEQYF. The CDR3 nucleotides are TGTGCCAGCAGTGAGGGCCAGTCCTCCTACGAGCAGTACTTC.